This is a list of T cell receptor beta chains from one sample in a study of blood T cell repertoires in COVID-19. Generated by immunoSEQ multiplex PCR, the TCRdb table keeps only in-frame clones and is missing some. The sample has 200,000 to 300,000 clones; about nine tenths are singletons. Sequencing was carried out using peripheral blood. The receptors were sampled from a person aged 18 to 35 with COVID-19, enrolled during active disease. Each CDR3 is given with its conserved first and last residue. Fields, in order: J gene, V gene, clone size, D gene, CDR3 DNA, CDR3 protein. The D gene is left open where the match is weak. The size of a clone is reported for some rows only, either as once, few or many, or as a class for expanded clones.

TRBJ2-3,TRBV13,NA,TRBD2,TGTGCCAGCAGCTCCTACCTAGCGGGGAACACAGATACGCAGTATTTT,CASSSYLAGNTDTQYF
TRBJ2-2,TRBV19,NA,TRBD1,TGTGCCACGGGACAGGGGTACACCGGGGAGCTGTTTTTT,CATGQGYTGELFF
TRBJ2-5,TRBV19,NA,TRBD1,TGTGCCAGTAGTATGCGTGACAGGGGAGCGGAGACCCAGTACTTC,CASSMRDRGAETQYF
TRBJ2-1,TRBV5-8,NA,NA,TGTGCCAGCAGCTTGGGCGGGCAGCAGTTCTTC,CASSLGGQQFF
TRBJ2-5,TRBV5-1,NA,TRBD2,TGCGCCAGCAGCTTCACGGGAGGGCCCCAAGAGACCCAGTACTTC,CASSFTGGPQETQYF
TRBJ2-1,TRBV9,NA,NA,TGTGCCAGCAGCGCCAATTTAATTAGCAATGAGCAGTTCTTC,CASSANLISNEQFF
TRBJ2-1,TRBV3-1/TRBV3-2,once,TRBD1,TGTGCCAGCGTGGGACAGGGGCCCTATGAGCAGTTCTTC,CASVGQGPYEQFF
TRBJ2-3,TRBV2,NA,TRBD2,TGTGCCAGCAGAGAGGGACTAGCGGGAGGAGCAGATACGCAGTATTTT,CASREGLAGGADTQYF
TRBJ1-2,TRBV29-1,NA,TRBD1,TGCAGCGTTGTTGGACAGGGACGTGGCTACACCTTC,CSVVGQGRGYTF
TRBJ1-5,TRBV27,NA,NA,TGTGCCAGCAGTCCCCTCAGAAGCAATCAGCCCCAGCATTTT,CASSPLRSNQPQHF
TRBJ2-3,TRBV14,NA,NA,TGTGCCAGCAGCTCACGCTGGGGGACTTCTAGCACAGATACGCAGTATTTT,CASSSRWGTSSTDTQYF
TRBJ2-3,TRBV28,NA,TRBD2,TGTGCCAGCCTATCTCCCGGACTAGCGGGCTCTACCCTTAGCACAGATACGCAGTATTTT,CASLSPGLAGSTLSTDTQYF
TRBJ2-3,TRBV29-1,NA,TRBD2,TGCAGCGTAGGACTAGCGGGAGTTGCTGATACGCAGTATTTT,CSVGLAGVADTQYF
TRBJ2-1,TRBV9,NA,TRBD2,TGTGCCAGCAGCGTAAGGAGCGGGACCCACAATGAGCAGTTCTTC,CASSVRSGTHNEQFF
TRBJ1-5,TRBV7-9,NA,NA,TGTGCCAGCAGCCCGACAGGAGATAGCAATCAGCCCCAGCATTTT,CASSPTGDSNQPQHF
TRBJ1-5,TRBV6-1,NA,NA,TGTGCCAGCAGTGAATTTAGGGGACAGCCCCAGCATTTT,CASSEFRGQPQHF
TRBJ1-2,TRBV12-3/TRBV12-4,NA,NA,TGTGCCAGCATTTGGACAGTCTATTATGGCTACACCTTC,CASIWTVYYGYTF
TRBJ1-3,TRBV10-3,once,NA,TGTGCCATCAGTGAGTCGGGGGGTTCTGGAAACACCATATATTTT,CAISESGGSGNTIYF
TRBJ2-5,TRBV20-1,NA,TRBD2,TGCAGTGCTAGTTTGAGTAAGCGGGAGCCGGCGACCCAGTACTTC,CSASLSKREPATQYF
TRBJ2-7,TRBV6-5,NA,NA,TGTGCCAGCAGTTACGAAGCGGGTGGGGCCTACGAGCAGTACTTC,CASSYEAGGAYEQYF
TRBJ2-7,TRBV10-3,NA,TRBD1,TGTGCCATCAGTGAGTCCGGGACAGGGGTGTACGAGCAGTACTTC,CAISESGTGVYEQYF
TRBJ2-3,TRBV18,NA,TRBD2,TGTGCCAGCTCGGGAACTAGCGGGAGCACAGATACGCAGTATTTT,CASSGTSGSTDTQYF
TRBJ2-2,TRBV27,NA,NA,TGTGCCAGCAGTTTGAGACTACGTAACACCGGGGAGCTGTTTTTT,CASSLRLRNTGELFF
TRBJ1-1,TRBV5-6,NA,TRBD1,TGTGCCAGCAGCCGGGCCGACAGGGACCGGGGTGAAGCTTTCTTT,CASSRADRDRGEAFF
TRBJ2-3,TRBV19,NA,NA,TGTGCCAGTAGTATACTCCACGGGAGCACAGATACGCAGTATTTT,CASSILHGSTDTQYF
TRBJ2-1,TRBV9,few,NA,TGTGCCAGCAGCGTAGGCAGCTACAATGAGCAGTTCTTC,CASSVGSYNEQFF
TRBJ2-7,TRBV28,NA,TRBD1,TGTGCCAGCACCCTAGGTGCAGGGGGCCGGGTCTACGAGCAGTACTTC,CASTLGAGGRVYEQYF
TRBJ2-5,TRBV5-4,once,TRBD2,TGTGCCAGCAGCTTCGGGGCGGGAGGGAATCAAGAGACCCAGTACTTC,CASSFGAGGNQETQYF
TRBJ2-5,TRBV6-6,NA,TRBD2,TGTGCCAGCAACTATGGCGGGAGGATCTGGGAGACCCAGTACTTC,CASNYGGRIWETQYF
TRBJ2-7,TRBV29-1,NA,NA,TGCAGCGTTGCGGTAGCGGCTTCCTACGAGCAGTACTTC,CSVAVAASYEQYF
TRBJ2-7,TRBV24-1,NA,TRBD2,TGTGCCACCAGTGATTCATCTAGCGGTTCTCTTCACGAGCAGTACTTC,CATSDSSSGSLHEQYF
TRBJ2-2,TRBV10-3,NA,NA,TGTGCCATCAGTGAGGGGCAGGGGTTGATCACCGGGGAGCTGTTTTTT,CAISEGQGLITGELFF
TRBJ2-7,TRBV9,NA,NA,TGTGCCAGCAGCCCCCGGCGCTCGGGACTCTCCTACGAGCAGTACTTC,CASSPRRSGLSYEQYF
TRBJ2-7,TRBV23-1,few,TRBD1,TGCGCCAGCCCTTGGACAGGAGGAAGGAGGTGCGAGCAGTACTTC,CASPWTGGRRCEQYF
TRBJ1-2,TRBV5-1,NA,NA,TGCGCCAGCAGCTTGGTTTCAGGGGACTATGGCTACACCTTC,CASSLVSGDYGYTF
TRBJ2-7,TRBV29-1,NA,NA,TGCAGCGTTGACTTTGTTAACGAGCAGTACTTC,CSVDFVNEQYF
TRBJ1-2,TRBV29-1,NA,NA,TGCAGCGTTGAAAGCATTCCTCCCAATTCGATCGGCTACACCTTC,CSVESIPPNSIGYTF
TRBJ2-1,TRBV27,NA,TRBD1,TGTGCCAGCAGTTCCAACGCCATTTCTGACAGGGTCTCCTACAATGAGCAGTTCTTC,CASSSNAISDRVSYNEQFF
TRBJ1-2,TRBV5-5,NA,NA,TGTGCCAGCAGCTTGGCGAACGCAGGGCTTTATGGCTACACCTTC,CASSLANAGLYGYTF
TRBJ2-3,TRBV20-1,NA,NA,TGCAGTGCTATCGGCACAGATACGCAGTATTTT,CSAIGTDTQYF
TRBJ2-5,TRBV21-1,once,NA,TGTGCCAGCAGCAAAGACCGGGGGAGGTTGGAGACCCAGTACTTC,CASSKDRGRLETQYF
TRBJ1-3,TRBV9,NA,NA,TGTGCCAGCAGCGTCCCAGACAGACTTTCTGGAAACACCATATATTTT,CASSVPDRLSGNTIYF
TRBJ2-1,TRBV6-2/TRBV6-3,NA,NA,TGTGCCAGCAGTACTAGATCCTACAATGAGCAGTTCTTC,CASSTRSYNEQFF
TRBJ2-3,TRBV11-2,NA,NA,TGTGCCAGCAGCTTAGAACCAAGCACAGGGACGCAGTATTTT,CASSLEPSTGTQYF
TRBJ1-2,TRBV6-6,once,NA,TGTGCCAGCAGCCCGGGGAAGGAGATACATGGCTACACCTTC,CASSPGKEIHGYTF
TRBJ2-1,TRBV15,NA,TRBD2,TGTGCCACCAGCACCGGACTAGCTCTCGATGAGCAGTTCTTC,CATSTGLALDEQFF
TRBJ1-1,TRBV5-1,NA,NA,TGCGCCAGCAGCTCCCTGCTGGGGGGTGAAGCTTTCTTT,CASSSLLGGEAFF
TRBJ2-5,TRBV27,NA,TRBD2,TGTGCCAGCAGTTTATCGAGAGGCGGGAGGAGTTACCAAGAGACCCAGTACTTC,CASSLSRGGRSYQETQYF
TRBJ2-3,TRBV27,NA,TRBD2,TGTGCCAGCCGGCGTCGGGGACAGCAGTTCTGGACTAGCGGGAGGACGGATACGCAGTATTTT,CASRRRGQQFWTSGRTDTQYF
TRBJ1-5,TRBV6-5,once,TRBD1,TGTGCCACAACGCTCGGGACAGAGAATCAGCCCCAGCATTTT,CATTLGTENQPQHF
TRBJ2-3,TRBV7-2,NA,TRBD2,TGTGCCAGCAGCCACTGGACTAGCGGGATCGGAGATACGCAGTATTTT,CASSHWTSGIGDTQYF
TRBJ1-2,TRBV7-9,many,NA,TGTGCCAGCAGCTTAAATTCAGGCCTGTCAAACACCTTC,CASSLNSGLSNTF
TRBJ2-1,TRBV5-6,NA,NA,TGTGCCAGCAGCTTGGGGTCTATCGGGCAGTTCTTC,CASSLGSIGQFF
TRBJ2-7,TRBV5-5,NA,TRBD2,TGTGCCAGCAGCTCCCCAACCAGCGGGAGGGTTTACGAGCAGTACTTC,CASSSPTSGRVYEQYF
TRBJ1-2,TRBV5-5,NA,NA,TGTGCCAGCAGCTTGGCCCAGGGCGTAGCTGGCTACACCTTC,CASSLAQGVAGYTF